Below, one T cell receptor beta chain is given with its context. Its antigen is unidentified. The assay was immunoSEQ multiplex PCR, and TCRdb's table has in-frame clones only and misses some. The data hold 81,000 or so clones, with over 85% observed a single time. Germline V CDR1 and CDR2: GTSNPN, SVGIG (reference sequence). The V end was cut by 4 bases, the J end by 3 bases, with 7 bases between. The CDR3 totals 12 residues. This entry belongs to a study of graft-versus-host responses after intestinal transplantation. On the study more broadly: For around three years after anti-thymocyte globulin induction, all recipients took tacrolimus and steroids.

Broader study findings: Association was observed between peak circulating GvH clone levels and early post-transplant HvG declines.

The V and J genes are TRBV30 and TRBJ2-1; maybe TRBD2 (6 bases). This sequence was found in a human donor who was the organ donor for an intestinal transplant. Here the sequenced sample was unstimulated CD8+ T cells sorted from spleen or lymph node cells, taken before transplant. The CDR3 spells CAWTDYYNEQFF. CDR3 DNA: TGTGCCTGGACGGACTACTACAATGAGCAGTTCTTC.